This is a list of T cell receptor beta chains from one sample in a study of blood T cell repertoires in COVID-19. Some clones are missing from TCRdb's copy, which holds only in-frame ones; the method was immunoSEQ multiplex PCR. There are over 75,000 clones in the sample; about 90% occur only once, and 1.5% lies in the top ten. Input material: peripheral blood. All receptors derive from a human donor with active COVID-19. The donor label of this sample is uncertain. Each CDR3 is given with its conserved first and last residue. The D gene is left open where the match is weak. Expanded clones get a size class; other rows say once, few or many, or leave the size out.

j_call v_call clone_size d_call cdr3_nt cdr3_aa
TRBJ1-2 TRBV6-5 NA NA TGTGCCAGCAGTTACTCGAGAGGCAATGGCTACACCTTC CASSYSRGNGYTF
TRBJ2-2 TRBV7-8 NA TRBD1 TGTGCCAGCAGCGCACGGACAGGGCTCACCGGGGAGCTGTTTTTT CASSARTGLTGELFF
TRBJ1-2 TRBV6-1 NA NA TGTGCCAGCAGTGAGGGTCCGGGGGTGAATGGCTACACCTTC CASSEGPGVNGYTF
TRBJ1-1 TRBV28 NA TRBD1 TGTGCCAGCAGCACTGGACAGGGGAACACTGAAGCTTTCTTT CASSTGQGNTEAFF
TRBJ2-7 TRBV7-8 NA NA TGTGCCAGCAGCGGAAGGAGAACCTACGAGCAGTACTTC CASSGRRTYEQYF
TRBJ1-1 TRBV4-3 NA NA TGCGCCAGCAGCCCAGGCTGGCAGGGTTGGACTGAAGCTTTCTTT CASSPGWQGWTEAFF
TRBJ2-3 TRBV25-1 NA NA TGTGCCAGCAGCCTCACAGATACGCAGTATTTT CASSLTDTQYF
TRBJ2-3 TRBV7-2 NA TRBD2 TGTGCCAGCAGCTTAGCCCCGCCCGGTGCGGGGGCAGATACGCAGTATTTT CASSLAPPGAGADTQYF
TRBJ2-1 TRBV5-1 NA NA TGCGCCAGCAGCTTGGGACAGGCCTACAATGAGCAGTTCTTC CASSLGQAYNEQFF
TRBJ2-2 TRBV27 NA TRBD1 TGTGCCAGCAGTCCCCGGACAGGGGTAAACACCGGGGAGCTGTTTTTT CASSPRTGVNTGELFF
TRBJ2-5 TRBV20-1 NA NA TGCAGTGCTAGTTCAGTCCAAGAGACCCAGTACTTC CSASSVQETQYF
TRBJ2-3 TRBV19 NA TRBD1 TGTGCCAGTAGTATTGGGGGGACAGGGGGCGGTGCACAGTATTTT CASSIGGTGGGAQYF
TRBJ1-2 TRBV3-1/TRBV3-2 NA NA TGTGCCAGCGGTGCAGGGCCTAACTATGGCTACACCTTC CASGAGPNYGYTF
TRBJ2-1 TRBV4-3 NA TRBD1 TGCGCCAGCAGCATCCGGGACAGGGAATACAATGAGCAGTTCTTC CASSIRDREYNEQFF
TRBJ2-5 TRBV2 NA TRBD2 TGTGCCAGCAGTCCCGGGGTAGCGGGGGGCCTCCAAGAGACCCAGTACTTC CASSPGVAGGLQETQYF
TRBJ2-7 TRBV9 NA NA TGTGCCAGCAGCGTAACCGGAGGCTTCTACGAGCAGTACTTC CASSVTGGFYEQYF
TRBJ2-1 TRBV4-3 once NA TGCGCCAGCAGCCAAGTCGGACAAAAGCAGTTCTTC CASSQVGQKQFF
TRBJ1-2 TRBV6-5 NA NA TGTGCCAGCAGTTACTCGACAGAGAATGATGGCTACACCTTC CASSYSTENDGYTF
TRBJ2-3 TRBV4-3 NA TRBD2 TGCGCCAGCAGCCCCCAGATTTTACTACTAGCGGGTAGCACAGATACGCAGTATTTT CASSPQILLLAGSTDTQYF
TRBJ2-7 TRBV7-8 NA TRBD1 TGTGCCAGCAGGGCGGGACAGGGGGCCCAAAGCTCCTACGAGCAGTACTTC CASRAGQGAQSSYEQYF
TRBJ1-5 TRBV7-2 NA NA TGTGCCAGCAGCTTAGCCTCTTCGAGAGGACCCCAGCATTTT CASSLASSRGPQHF
TRBJ1-4 TRBV27 once TRBD1 TGTGCCAGCAGTTTAAAAGGGACAGGGGCTGATAATGAAAAACTGTTTTTT CASSLKGTGADNEKLFF
TRBJ2-1 TRBV6-2/TRBV6-3 NA TRBD2 TGTGCCAGCAGTTTAGTAGCGGGTCCTTACAATGAGCAGTTCTTC CASSLVAGPYNEQFF
TRBJ2-7 TRBV28 NA TRBD1 TGTGCCAGCAGTGGGACAGGGTCCTACGAGCAGTACTTC CASSGTGSYEQYF
TRBJ1-6 TRBV30 NA NA TGTGCCTGGAGACTACCCCCCTATAATTCACCCCTCCACTTT CAWRLPPYNSPLHF